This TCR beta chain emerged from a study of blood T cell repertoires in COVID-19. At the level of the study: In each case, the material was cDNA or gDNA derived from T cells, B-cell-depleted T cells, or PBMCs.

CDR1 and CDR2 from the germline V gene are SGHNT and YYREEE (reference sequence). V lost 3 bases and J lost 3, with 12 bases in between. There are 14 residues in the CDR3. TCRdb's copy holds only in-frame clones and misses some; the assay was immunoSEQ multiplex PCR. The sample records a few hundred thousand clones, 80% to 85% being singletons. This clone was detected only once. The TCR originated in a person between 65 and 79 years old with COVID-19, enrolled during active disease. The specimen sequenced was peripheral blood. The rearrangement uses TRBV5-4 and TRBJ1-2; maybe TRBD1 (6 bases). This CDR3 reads CASSSRTADYGYTF. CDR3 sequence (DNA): TGTGCCAGCAGCTCACGGACAGCCGACTATGGCTACACCTTC.